One sample yielded the 28 T cell receptor beta chains listed below, sequenced in a study of blood T cell repertoires in COVID-19. Data came from immunoSEQ multiplex PCR; TCRdb stores just in-frame clones and leaves some out. The repertoire holds some 65,000 clones, with roughly 80% as singletons. The source material was peripheral blood. The receptors shown here come from a woman in her 70s with acute or convalescent COVID-19.

CDR3 protein: CAISGQGTNYGYTF. In DNA, the CDR3 is TGTGCCATCAGCGGACAGGGTACCAACTATGGCTACACCTTC. The chain joins TRBV10-3 to TRBJ1-2, with 8 bases identical to TRBD1. Germline values: CDR1 ENHRY, CDR2 SYGVKD. The J segment lost 2 bases and the V segment lost 6 bases, leaving 5 bases of the junction unmatched. The CDR3 has 14 amino acids.

This clone was recorded a few times. V usage is TRBV28 and J usage is TRBJ1-5, with D possibly being TRBD1 (6 bases). Germline V gene data show CDR1 as MDHEN and CDR2 as SYDVKM. The CDR3 is 15 residues long. The V and J ends lost 6 bases and 5 bases respectively, with 17 bases between them. The CDR3 region is CASRSGERYDQPQHF. The CDR3 nucleotides read TGTGCCAGCAGGTCAGGGGAGAGGTATGATCAGCCCCAGCATTTT.

The gene calls are TRBV10-3 and TRBJ1-1, with D possibly being TRBD1 (5 bases). Germline CDR1 is ENHRY and CDR2 is SYGVKD. The CDR3 sequence is 15 residues long. V lost 3 bases to trimming and J lost 3 bases, with 14 bases between them. CDR3 region: CAISDGGATDTEAFF. CDR3 DNA sequence: TGTGCCATCAGTGACGGTGGGGCGACCGACACTGAAGCTTTCTTT.

This clone has a single count. This chain joins TRBV19 and TRBJ2-3; TRBD2 might be the D (7 bases). Germline V lookup: CDR1 LNHDA, CDR2 SQIVND (reference sequence). Between the trimmed V and J ends, which lost 2 bases and 0 bases, there was a span of 15 bases. The CDR3 sequence is 17 residues long. CDR3 coding DNA: TGTGCCAGTAGTATAAATTCGGGGGGCGCGAGCACAGATACGCAGTATTTT. Translated, it gives CASSINSGGASTDTQYF.

The chain links TRBV19 to TRBJ2-6; D is possibly TRBD2 (6 bases). V was trimmed by 4 bases and J by 4 bases, leaving 14 bases between them. Germline V gene sequence: CDR1 LNHDA, CDR2 SQIVND (reference sequence). The CDR3 has 16 residues. CDR3 in DNA: TGTGCCAGTAGTAGTCTCGGGGGTGCCGGGGCCAACGTCCTGACTTTC. Translation: CASSSLGGAGANVLTF.

The chain employs TRBV4-2 and TRBJ2-1; TRBD2 might be the D (6 bases). This CDR3 is 14 amino acids long. The V gene's germline CDR1 is LGHNA and CDR2 YNFKEQ. The V gene lost 1 base and the J gene lost 8 bases, with 12 bases spanning the gap. CDR3 sequence (DNA): TGTGCCAGCAGCCAAGTTGGAGGGTCCTATGAGCAGTTCTTC. Protein sequence: CASSQVGGSYEQFF.

In its sample, this clone was seen once. J is TRBJ2-3 and V is TRBV5-1, with 9 bases lining up with TRBD1. CDR1 is SGHRS, CDR2 YFSETQ, per germline. This CDR3 spans 16 amino acids. The ends lost 4 bases at V and 2 bases at J; junction bases unmatched: 8. The CDR3 sequence: CASSQDRGAVTDTQYF. The CDR3 DNA reads TGCGCCAGCAGCCAGGACAGGGGCGCCGTCACAGATACGCAGTATTTT. Looking up the rest from reference TRBV5-1 and TRBJ2-3 gives the full variable domain: KAGVTQTPRYLIKTRGQQVTLSCSPISGHRSVSWYQQTPGQGLQFLFEYFSETQRNKGNFPGRFSGRQFSNSRSEMNVSTLELGDSALYLCASSQDRGAVTDTQYFGPGTRLTVL.

The rearrangement uses TRBV7-6 and TRBJ1-4, with TRBD1 matching 9 bases. CDR1 is SGHVS and CDR2 is FNYEAQ in the germline V gene. The junction had 3 bases not matched to a gene; V was cut back by 1 base and J by 3 bases. This CDR3 is 16 amino acids long. Written as DNA, the CDR3 is TGTGCCAGCAGCTTAGGGACAGGGGTCGCTAATGAAAAACTGTTTTTT. As protein: CASSLGTGVANEKLFF. Full variable domain (outside the CDR3, taken from reference TRBV7-6 and TRBJ1-4): GAGVSQSPRYKVTKRGQDVALRCDPISGHVSLYWYRQALGQGPEFLTYFNYEAQQDKSGLPNDRFSAERPEGSISTLTIQRTEQRDSAMYRCASSLGTGVANEKLFFGSGTQLSVL.

V gene TRBV6-5 combines with J gene TRBJ2-3; D gene uncertain. The germline V gene encodes CDR1 MNHEY and CDR2 SVGAGI. Trimming took off 6 bases at V and 0 bases at J, with 13 bases between the two ends. This CDR3 has 15 residues. CDR3 DNA sequence: TGTGCCAGCAGCCGAGGTGGTCCTAGCACAGATACGCAGTATTTT. Translated: CASSRGGPSTDTQYF.

This clone is categorized as medium-sized (0.01 to 0.1%). The genes are TRBV27 and TRBJ2-7; D perhaps matches TRBD1 (6 bases). Germline V CDR1 and CDR2: MNHEY, SMNVEV (reference sequence). V lost 2 bases, J lost 9 bases, and 14 bases lay in between. CDR3 size: 13 residues. The CDR3 reads CASSLGGPNGQYF. The CDR3 DNA reads as TGTGCCAGCAGTTTAGGGGGCCCTAACGGGCAGTACTTC.

V and J are TRBV7-8 and TRBJ2-5; the D gene is possibly TRBD2 (7 bases). Trimming shortened V by 6 bases and J by 2 bases, and 13 bases separated the two germline ends. CDR3 length: 14 residues. Germline CDR1 SGHVS, CDR2 FQNEAQ. CDR3 sequence reads: CASSGGGLQETQYF. CDR3 coding DNA: TGTGCCAGCAGTGGGGGGGGGCTACAAGAGACCCAGTACTTC.

This rearrangement joins TRBV2 to TRBJ2-1, with 13 bases fitting TRBD2. Unmatched junction bases numbered 6, after V lost 4 bases and J lost 0 bases. This CDR3 is 18 amino acids long. Germline V gene data show CDR1 as SNHLY and CDR2 as FYNNEI. As DNA, the CDR3 is TGTGCCAGCAGTGGGGGACTAGCGGGGCGTAGCTCCTACAATGAGCAGTTCTTC. Its translation: CASSGGLAGRSSYNEQFF.

V is TRBV29-1 and J is TRBJ2-3; 8 positions agree with TRBD2. V shed 6 bases, J shed 1 base, and the junction held 12 bases outside the gene matches. This CDR3 comprises 16 residues. CDR1 SQVTM and CDR2 ANQGSEA come from the germline V gene. CDR3 loop: CSVPSGAGDRTDTQYF. In nucleotides, the CDR3 is TGCAGCGTACCTTCTGGAGCGGGGGACCGCACAGATACGCAGTATTTT.

This clone was seen a handful of times. The chain carries TRBV5-1 and TRBJ2-7, with 9 bases lining up with TRBD1. The CDR3 consists of 16 residues. Germline V lookup: CDR1 SGHRS, CDR2 YFSETQ. Trimming removed 4 bases from V and 6 bases from J; junction bases left unmatched: 14. The CDR3 region is CASSERQDRGASEQYF. In DNA form, the CDR3 reads TGCGCCAGCAGCGAAAGACAGGACAGGGGAGCTAGCGAGCAGTACTTC.

This clone was seen more than once but under ten times. The J gene is TRBJ1-5, the V gene TRBV5-1, with unresolved D. Germline CDR1 reads SGHRS; CDR2 reads YFSETQ. The CDR3 is 13 residues long. Between the trimmed V and J ends, which lost 5 bases and 5 bases, there was a span of 11 bases. CDR3 region: CASSSLPDQPQHF. DNA for the CDR3: TGCGCCAGCAGTTCTCTACCCGATCAGCCCCAGCATTTT.

The chain combines TRBV6-1 with TRBJ2-3, with D possibly matching TRBD2 (5 bases). The CDR3 runs to 17 residues. Germline-derived CDR1 and CDR2 are MNHNS and SASEGT. The V and J ends lost 4 bases and 6 bases respectively, with 23 bases between them. CDR3 amino acids: CASSGPLLRAHEDTQYF. DNA of the CDR3: TGTGCCAGCAGTGGGCCATTATTGCGGGCTCATGAGGATACGCAGTATTTT.

V is TRBV27 and J is TRBJ1-2, with TRBD1 matching 7 bases. The length of the CDR3 is 14 residues. Germline V gene sequence: CDR1 MNHEY, CDR2 SMNVEV (reference sequence). V was pared by 2 bases and J by 8 bases, with 8 bases of the junction left unmatched. The CDR3 is CASSLHRGPGGYTF. CDR3 coding DNA: TGTGCCAGCAGTTTACACAGGGGCCCCGGGGGCTACACCTTC.

The V gene is TRBV5-1, the J gene TRBJ1-2, with no clear D. V was cut by 4 bases and J by 2 bases, with 9 bases left in between. Germline V gene data show CDR1 as SGHRS and CDR2 as YFSETQ. The CDR3 has 13 amino acids. CDR3 sequence: CASSPQWNYGYTF. In DNA, the CDR3 is TGCGCCAGCAGCCCCCAGTGGAACTATGGCTACACCTTC.

The rearrangement joins TRBV6-2 or TRBV6-3 to TRBJ1-1; 8 bases are shared with TRBD1. CDR1 and CDR2 (germline): MNHEY, SVGEGT. The V gene end was trimmed by 5 bases and the J gene end by 7 bases; junction bases not matched to a gene: 0. This CDR3 has 11 amino acids. The CDR3 sequence is CASSGTGEAFF. In nucleotides, the CDR3 is TGTGCCAGCAGTGGGACAGGTGAAGCTTTCTTT.

V usage is TRBV18 and J usage is TRBJ1-5; 7 nucleotides match TRBD1. V lost 3 bases and J lost 5; bases outside the gene matches: 4. CDR3 length: 14 amino acids. The germline V gene encodes CDR1 KGHSH and CDR2 LQKENI. CDR3 sequence reads: CASSPQGGDQPQHF. The DNA for the CDR3 is TGTGCCAGCTCACCCCAGGGGGGCGATCAGCCCCAGCATTTT.

As concerns this clone: One junction end does not reproduce the germline sequence, and a read error may be involved. The CDR3 loop is CASSIEGDRSYEQYF. CDR3 coding DNA: TGTGCCAGTAGCATAGAGGGGGACAGATCCTACGAGCAGTACTTC. V usage is TRBV19 and J usage is TRBJ2-7; 7 positions agree with TRBD1. Germline V gene data show CDR1 as LNHDA and CDR2 as SQIVND (reference sequence). CDR3 length equals 15 residues.

The chain joins TRBV10-3 to TRBJ2-2; D perhaps matches TRBD2 (6 bases). The V and J ends lost 0 bases and 5 bases respectively, with 13 bases between them. Germline CDR1 reads ENHRY; CDR2 reads SYGVKD. The CDR3 totals 16 residues. The CDR3 DNA sequence: TGTGCCATCAGTGAGTCGGCGGGACCGAGAACCGGGGAGCTGTTTTTT. Translating it yields CAISESAGPRTGELFF.

A word on this clone: The junction differs from germline at one of its ends, possibly a read error. This rearrangement joins TRBV7-7 to TRBJ2-2, with a weak D call TRBD2 (6 bases). The CDR3 consists of 15 residues. Germline values: CDR1 SSHAT, CDR2 FNYEAQ (reference sequence). CDR3 nucleotide sequence: TGTGCTAGCAGCCCCGGGACTGACAACACCGGGGAGCTGTTTTTT. This translates into CASSPGTDNTGELFF.

This clone was recorded a few times. The chain recombines TRBV11-2 with TRBJ2-1; TRBD2 aligns across 11 bases. The germline V gene has CDR1 SGHAT and CDR2 FQNNGV. The CDR3 is made up of 18 amino acids. J lost 7 bases, V lost 5 bases, and 16 bases had no gene match. The CDR3 DNA follows: TGTGCCAGCAGCCCCCTCCTAGAACGGGCTAGCGGGGGGAATGAGCAGTTCTTC. It specifies CASSPLLERASGGNEQFF.

The chain employs TRBV6-2 or TRBV6-3 and TRBJ2-1, with a weak D call TRBD1 (5 bases). From germline, CDR1 is MNHEY and CDR2 SVGEGT. The V end lost 3 bases, the J end lost 10 bases, and 13 bases lay between the germline ends. The CDR3 covers 13 residues. As DNA, the CDR3 is TGTGCCAGCAGTTATACAGCAGCAGGGGAGCAGTTCTTC. Its protein product is CASSYTAAGEQFF.

The genes are TRBV25-1 and TRBJ1-2; D not resolved. The germline V gene encodes CDR1 MGHDK and CDR2 SYGVNS. The V end was cut by 3 bases, the J end by 5 bases, with 4 bases between. The CDR3 is 11 amino acids. Here the CDR3 DNA reads TGTGCCAGCAGTGACAGATATGGCTACACCTTC. As protein: CASSDRYGYTF.

There are a few counts of this clone. This rearrangement joins TRBV7-9 to TRBJ1-4; no reliable D call. V lost 5 bases, J lost 8 bases, and 6 bases lay in between. CDR1 SEHNR and CDR2 FQNEAQ come from the germline V gene (reference sequence). CDR3 length: 11 amino acids. The chain's CDR3 is CASSPTEKLFF. In nucleotides, the CDR3 is TGTGCCAGCAGCCCTACGGAAAAACTGTTTTTT.

This clone has a count of ten or more. The V gene is TRBV11-2, the J gene TRBJ2-7, with 9 bases lining up with TRBD1. Germline assignment: CDR1 SGHAT and CDR2 FQNNGV. The CDR3 extends over 18 amino acids. V lost 5 bases to trimming and J lost 5 bases; unmatched junction nucleotides: 19. CDR3 coding DNA: TGTGCCAGCAGCGGTATTAGGGGGGTTGGACAGGGGAGGAACGAGCAGTACTTC. Its protein is CASSGIRGVGQGRNEQYF.